What follows describes a single T cell receptor (beta chain). Method: immunoSEQ multiplex PCR; TCRdb's copy keeps in-frame clones and lacks some. The sample has 25,000 or so clones; about 83% are singletons. The record originates from a study of blood T cell repertoires in COVID-19. The sequence was obtained from a human donor in a cohort sampled during active COVID-19. Source material: peripheral blood.

CDR3: CASSQGLAGETQYF. DNA for the CDR3: TGCGCCAGCAGCCAGGGACTAGCGGGCGAGACCCAGTACTTC. The rearrangement joins TRBV5-1 to TRBJ2-5; 12 bases fit TRBD2. From germline, CDR1 is SGHRS and CDR2 YFSETQ. Losses at the gene ends were 4 bases for V and 5 bases for J; bases not matched to a gene: 3. CDR3 size: 14 residues.